Following are 9 T cell receptor beta chains from one sample sequenced in a study of T cell responses to AZD1222 COVID-19 vaccine. The data were produced by immunoSEQ multiplex PCR, yet TCRdb's version contains in-frame clones alone and is incomplete. The table has 50,000 to 75,000 clones, roughly 80% seen once. The sequencing used peripheral blood, collected on day 0 of AZD1222 vaccination. Receptors originate from an adult in good health.

J is TRBJ2-3 and V is TRBV19; the D gene is possibly TRBD2 (6 bases). Germline CDR1 is LNHDA and CDR2 is SQIVND (reference sequence). This CDR3 has 13 amino acids. V was trimmed by 9 bases and J by 8 bases, leaving 18 bases between them. This CDR3 reads CASAPRGTPTQYF. The DNA for the CDR3 is TGTGCCAGCGCTCCCCGGGGGACGCCTACGCAGTATTTT.

The rearrangement links TRBV5-1 to TRBJ1-4, with 7 bases matching TRBD1. V lost 3 bases and J lost 16; bases outside the gene matches: 6. Germline V lookup: CDR1 SGHRS, CDR2 YFSETQ. CDR3 length: 11 amino acids. The CDR3 protein is CASSWGGQWFF. CDR3 nucleotide sequence: TGCGCCAGCAGCTGGGGGGGACAGTGGTTTTTT.

The V call is TRBV4-3, the J call TRBJ2-7; maybe TRBD1 (5 bases). This CDR3 is built from 13 residues. The V end lost 4 bases, the J end lost 0 bases, and 7 bases lay between the germline ends. Per germline, CDR1 LGHNA and CDR2 YSLEER. The CDR3 region has the DNA TGCGCCAGCAGCCTCGACAGCTCCTACGAGCAGTACTTC. Amino acids: CASSLDSSYEQYF.

The genes are TRBV7-3 and TRBJ1-6; D might be TRBD1 (5 bases). V lost 6 bases and J lost 10, with 10 bases in between. CDR1 is SGHTA and CDR2 is FQGTGA in the germline V gene. This CDR3 comprises 12 residues. DNA of the CDR3: TGTGCCAGCAGTCAGGGTGAATCACCCCTCCACTTT. This codes for CASSQGESPLHF.

The rearrangement joins TRBV6-5 to TRBJ2-5, with D possibly matching TRBD1 (5 bases). Per the germline V gene, CDR1 is MNHEY and CDR2 is SVGAGI. The CDR3 has 16 amino acids. V lost 8 bases to trimming and J lost 1 base, with 20 bases between them. The CDR3 region has the DNA TGTGCCAGCCGTTCAGGGCAGGCCGTTTCCCAAGAGACCCAGTACTTC. It specifies CASRSGQAVSQETQYF.

The chain employs TRBV7-2 and TRBJ2-1, with 13 bases aligning to TRBD2. Germline-derived CDR1 and CDR2 are SGHTA and FQGNSA. There are 14 residues in the CDR3. The ends lost 6 bases at V and 5 bases at J; junction bases unmatched: 1. This CDR3 reads CASRGTSGDNEQFF. CDR3 nucleotide sequence: TGTGCCAGCAGAGGGACTAGCGGGGACAATGAGCAGTTCTTC.

With respect to this clone: Other DNA sequences from this sample encode an identical CDR3 as well. The rearrangement uses TRBV28 and TRBJ1-4; D gene uncertain. Germline CDR1 and CDR2: MDHEN and SYDVKM. V shed 4 bases and J shed 0 bases, with 6 bases lying between them. CDR3 length equals 14 residues. The CDR3 DNA follows: TGTGCCAGCAGTTCTGGGGCAACTAATGAAAAACTGTTTTTT. It codes for CASSSGATNEKLFF.

As DNA, the CDR3 is TGTGCCTGGAGTGTAGGGGCTGCAACTAATGAAAAACTGTTTTTT. This translates into CAWSVGAATNEKLFF. The chain is built from TRBV30 and TRBJ1-4; tentative D call: TRBD1 (5 bases). V was cut by 0 bases and J by 0 bases, with 8 bases left in between. This CDR3 has 15 residues. CDR1 and CDR2 from the germline V gene are GTSNPN and SVGIG (reference sequence). The full variable domain, completed using reference TRBV30 and TRBJ1-4, is SQTIHQWPATLVQPVGSPLSLECTVEGTSNPNLYWYRQAAGRGLQLLFYSVGIGQISSEVPQNLSASRPQDRQFILSSKKLLLSDSGFYLCAWSVGAATNEKLFFGSGTQLSVL.

V gene TRBV7-2 combines with J gene TRBJ2-1, with TRBD2 matching over 10 bases. Germline CDR1 reads SGHTA; CDR2 reads FQGNSA. V shed 0 bases, J shed 10 bases, and the junction held 12 bases outside the gene matches. This CDR3 is built from 17 residues. CDR3 sequence reads: CASSLALSSGGAGEQFF. The CDR3 DNA follows: TGTGCCAGCAGCTTAGCTCTTTCCAGCGGGGGGGCAGGGGAGCAGTTCTTC.